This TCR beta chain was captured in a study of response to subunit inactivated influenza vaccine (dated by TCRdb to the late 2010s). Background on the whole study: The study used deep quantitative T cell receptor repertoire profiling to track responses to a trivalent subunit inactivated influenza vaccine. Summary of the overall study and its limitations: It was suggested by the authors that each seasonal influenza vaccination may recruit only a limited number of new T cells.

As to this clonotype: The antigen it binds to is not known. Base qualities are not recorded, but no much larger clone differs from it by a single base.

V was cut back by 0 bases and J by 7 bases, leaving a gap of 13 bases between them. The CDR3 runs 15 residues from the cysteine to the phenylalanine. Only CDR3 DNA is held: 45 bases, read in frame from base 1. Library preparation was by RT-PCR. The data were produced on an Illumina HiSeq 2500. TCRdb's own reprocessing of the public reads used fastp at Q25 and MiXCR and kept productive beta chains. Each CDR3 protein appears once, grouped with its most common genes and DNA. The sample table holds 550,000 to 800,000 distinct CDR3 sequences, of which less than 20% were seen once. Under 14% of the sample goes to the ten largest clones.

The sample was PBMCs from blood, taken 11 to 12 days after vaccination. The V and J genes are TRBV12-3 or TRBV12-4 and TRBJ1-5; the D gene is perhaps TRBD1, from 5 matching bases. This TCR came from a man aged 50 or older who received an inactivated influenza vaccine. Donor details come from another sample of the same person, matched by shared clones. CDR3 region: CASSLALGGGQPQHF. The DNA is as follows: TGTGCCAGCAGTTTAGCGCTGGGCGGGGGACAGCCCCAGCATTTT.